This record looks at one TCR beta chain sequence and its context. Its antigen is not known. These data come from a study of graft-versus-host responses after intestinal transplantation. On the study more broadly: Grafts that recipients had were multivisceral, liver-intestinal, or isolated intestinal transplants. Recipients were all induced with anti-thymocyte globulin, then given tacrolimus and steroids for 3 to 4 years.

V lost 4 bases to trimming and J lost 5 bases, with 11 bases between them. CDR1 is LNHDA and CDR2 is SQIVND in the germline V gene (reference sequence). CDR3 length: 13 residues. Method: immunoSEQ multiplex PCR; TCRdb's copy keeps in-frame clones and lacks some. The table lists about 97,000 clones, around nine tenths of them singletons, with 15% to 20% in the top ten. The study, taken as a whole, reports: There were GvH clones found in recipient marrow, and some of them appeared first in ileum or blood. Patients who carried graft-donor T cell macrochimerism also had high graft-versus-host to host-versus-graft clonal ratios in their allografts.

This chain links TRBV19 with TRBJ1-2, with D unresolved. This receptor was taken from a human patient who received an intestinal transplant, so some T cells may come from the graft donor. The sequencing used PBMCs, collected approximately 420 days after intestinal transplant. CDR3 DNA: TGTGCCAGTAGTACCCAAGCCAATTATGGCTACACCTTC. Protein sequence: CASSTQANYGYTF.